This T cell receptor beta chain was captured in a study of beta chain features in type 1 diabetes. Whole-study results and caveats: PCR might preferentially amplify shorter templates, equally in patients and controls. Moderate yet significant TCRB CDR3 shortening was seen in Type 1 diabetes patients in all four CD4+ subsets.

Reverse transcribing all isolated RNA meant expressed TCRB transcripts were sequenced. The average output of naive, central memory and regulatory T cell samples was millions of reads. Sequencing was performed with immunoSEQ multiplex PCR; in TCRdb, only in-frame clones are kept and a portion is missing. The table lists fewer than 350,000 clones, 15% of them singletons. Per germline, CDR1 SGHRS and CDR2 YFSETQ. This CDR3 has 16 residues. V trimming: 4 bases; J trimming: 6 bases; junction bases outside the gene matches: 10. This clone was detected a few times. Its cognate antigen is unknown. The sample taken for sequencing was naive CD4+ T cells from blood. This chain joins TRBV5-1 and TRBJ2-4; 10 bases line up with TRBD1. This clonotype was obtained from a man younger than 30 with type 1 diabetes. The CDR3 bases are TGCGCCAGCAGCACGCCGGGACAGGGGCAGGGAAACATTCAGTACTTC. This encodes CASSTPGQGQGNIQYF.